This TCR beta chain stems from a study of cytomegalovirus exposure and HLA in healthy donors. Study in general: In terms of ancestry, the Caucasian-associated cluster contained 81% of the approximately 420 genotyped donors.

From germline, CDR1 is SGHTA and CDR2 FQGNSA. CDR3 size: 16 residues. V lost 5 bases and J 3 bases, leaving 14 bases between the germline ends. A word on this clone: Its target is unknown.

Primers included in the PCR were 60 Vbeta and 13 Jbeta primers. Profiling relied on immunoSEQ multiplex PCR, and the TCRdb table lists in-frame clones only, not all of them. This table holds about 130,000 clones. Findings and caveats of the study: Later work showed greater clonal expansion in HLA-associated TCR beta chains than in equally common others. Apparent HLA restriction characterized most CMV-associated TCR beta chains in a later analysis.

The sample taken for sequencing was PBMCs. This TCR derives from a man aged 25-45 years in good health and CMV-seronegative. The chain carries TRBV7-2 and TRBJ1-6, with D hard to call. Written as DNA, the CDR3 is TGTGCCAGCAGCCGCACTCAGGCACACTATAATTCACCCCTCCACTTT. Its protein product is CASSRTQAHYNSPLHF.